This TCR beta chain comes out of a study of blood T cell repertoires in COVID-19. Recruited during active infection, patients (from Seattle) were subsequently followed longitudinally. Method: immunoSEQ multiplex PCR; TCRdb's copy keeps in-frame clones and lacks some. The repertoire consists of 200,000 to 250,000 clones, with over 80% occurring once and the leading ten covering less than 3.5%. This TCR was sampled from a man between 25 and 39 years old with COVID-19, enrolled during active disease. Sequencing input: peripheral blood.

Here the CDR3 DNA reads TGTGCCAGCAGCGTAGAACCCCAGGGTCTGACCCTCCACTTT. Encoded protein: CASSVEPQGLTLHF. The chain employs TRBV9 and TRBJ1-6, with D maybe TRBD1 (5 bases). CDR1 and CDR2 from the germline V gene are SGDLS and YYNGEE. The length of the CDR3 is 14 residues. Trimming pared 0 bases from V and 14 bases from J, leaving 15 bases between.